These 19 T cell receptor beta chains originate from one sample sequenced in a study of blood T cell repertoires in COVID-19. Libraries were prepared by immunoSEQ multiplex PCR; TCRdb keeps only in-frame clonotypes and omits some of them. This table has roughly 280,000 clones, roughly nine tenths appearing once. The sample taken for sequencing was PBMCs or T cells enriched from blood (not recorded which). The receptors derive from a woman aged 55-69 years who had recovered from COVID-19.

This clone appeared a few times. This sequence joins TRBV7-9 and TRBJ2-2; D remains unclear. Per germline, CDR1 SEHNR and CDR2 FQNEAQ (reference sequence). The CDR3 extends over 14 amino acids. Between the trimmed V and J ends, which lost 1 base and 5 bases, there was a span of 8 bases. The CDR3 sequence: CASSLGVSTGELFF. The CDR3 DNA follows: TGTGCCAGCAGCTTAGGTGTTAGTACCGGGGAGCTGTTTTTT. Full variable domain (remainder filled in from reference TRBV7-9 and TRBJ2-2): DTGVSQNPRHKITKRGQNVTFRCDPISEHNRLYWYRQTLGQGPEFLTYFQNEAQLEKSRLLSDRFSAERPKGSFSTLEIQRTEQGDSAMYLCASSLGVSTGELFFGEGSRLTVL.

The chain's CDR3 is CASGRRENEQYF. The CDR3 coding sequence is TGTGCCAGCGGGAGGCGGGAGAACGAGCAGTACTTC. The chain joins TRBV6-5 to TRBJ2-7, with 7 bases fitting TRBD2. There are 12 residues in the CDR3. V lost 8 bases to trimming and J lost 5 bases; unmatched junction nucleotides: 6. Germline-derived CDR1 and CDR2 are MNHEY and SVGAGI.

In DNA, the CDR3 is TGCGCCAGCAGCGCGGGGGGAAGGTACACTGAAGCTTTCTTT. Its translation: CASSAGGRYTEAFF. The V call is TRBV5-1, the J call TRBJ1-1; possibly TRBD1 for D (5 bases). Germline V CDR1 and CDR2: SGHRS, YFSETQ. This CDR3 comprises 14 residues. V lost 4 bases, J lost 3 bases, and 13 bases lay in between.

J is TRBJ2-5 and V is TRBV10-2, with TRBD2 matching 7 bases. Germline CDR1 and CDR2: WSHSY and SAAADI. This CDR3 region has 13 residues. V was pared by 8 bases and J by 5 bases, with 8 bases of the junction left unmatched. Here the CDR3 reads CASGGDGGETQYF. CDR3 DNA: TGCGCCAGCGGAGGCGACGGGGGGGAGACCCAGTACTTC.

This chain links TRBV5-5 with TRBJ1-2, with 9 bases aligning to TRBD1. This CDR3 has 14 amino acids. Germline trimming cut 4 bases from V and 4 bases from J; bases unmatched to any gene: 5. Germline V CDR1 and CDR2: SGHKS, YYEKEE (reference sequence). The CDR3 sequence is CASSRGQGRYGYTF. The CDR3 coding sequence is TGTGCCAGCAGCCGAGGACAGGGGCGCTATGGCTACACCTTC.

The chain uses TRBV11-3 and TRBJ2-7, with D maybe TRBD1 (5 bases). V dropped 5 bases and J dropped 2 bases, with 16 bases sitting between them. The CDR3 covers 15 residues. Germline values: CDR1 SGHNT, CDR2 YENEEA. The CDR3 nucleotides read TGTGCCAGCAGCCCCAGCCCGACAGCTACCTACGAGCAGTACTTC. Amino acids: CASSPSPTATYEQYF. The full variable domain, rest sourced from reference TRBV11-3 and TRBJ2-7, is EAGVVQSPRYKIIEKKQPVAFWCNPISGHNTLYWYLQNLGQGPELLIRYENEEAVDDSQLPKDRFSAERLKGVDSTLKIQPAELGDSAVYLCASSPSPTATYEQYFGPGTRLTVT.

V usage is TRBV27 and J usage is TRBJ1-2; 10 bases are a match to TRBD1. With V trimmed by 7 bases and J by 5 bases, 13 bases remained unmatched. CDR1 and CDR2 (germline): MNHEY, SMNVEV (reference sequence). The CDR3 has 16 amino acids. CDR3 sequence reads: CASTFFGTGDLYGYTF. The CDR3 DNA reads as TGTGCCAGCACCTTCTTCGGGACAGGGGACCTTTATGGCTACACCTTC.

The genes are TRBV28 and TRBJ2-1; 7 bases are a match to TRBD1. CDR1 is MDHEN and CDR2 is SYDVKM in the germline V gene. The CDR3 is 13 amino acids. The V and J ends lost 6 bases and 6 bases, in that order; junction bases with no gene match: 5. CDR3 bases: TGTGCCAGCAGCCCCGGACAGGCCAATGAGCAGTTCTTC. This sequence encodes CASSPGQANEQFF.

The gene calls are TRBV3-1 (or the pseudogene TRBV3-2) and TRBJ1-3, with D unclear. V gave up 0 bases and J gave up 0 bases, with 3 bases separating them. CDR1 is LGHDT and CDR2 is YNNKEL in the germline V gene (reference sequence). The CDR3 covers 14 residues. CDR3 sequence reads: CASSQEASGNTIYF. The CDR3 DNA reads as TGTGCCAGCAGCCAAGAGGCCTCTGGAAACACCATATATTTT.

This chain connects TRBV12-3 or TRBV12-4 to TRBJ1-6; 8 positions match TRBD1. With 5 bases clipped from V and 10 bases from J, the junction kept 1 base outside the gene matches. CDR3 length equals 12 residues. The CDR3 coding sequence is TGTGCCAGCAGTCAGGGGGCCTCACCCCTCCACTTT. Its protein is CASSQGASPLHF.

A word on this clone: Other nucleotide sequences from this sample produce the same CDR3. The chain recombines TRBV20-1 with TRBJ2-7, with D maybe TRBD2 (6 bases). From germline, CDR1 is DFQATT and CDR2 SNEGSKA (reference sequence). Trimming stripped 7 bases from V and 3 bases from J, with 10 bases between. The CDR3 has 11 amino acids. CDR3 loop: CSVGGDYEQYF. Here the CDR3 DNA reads TGCAGTGTGGGAGGTGACTACGAGCAGTACTTC.

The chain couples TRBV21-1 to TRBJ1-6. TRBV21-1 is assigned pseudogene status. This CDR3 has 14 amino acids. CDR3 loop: CASSRLLSGSPLHF. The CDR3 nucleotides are TGTGCCAGCAGCCGCCTACTTTCGGGTTCACCCCTCCACTTT.

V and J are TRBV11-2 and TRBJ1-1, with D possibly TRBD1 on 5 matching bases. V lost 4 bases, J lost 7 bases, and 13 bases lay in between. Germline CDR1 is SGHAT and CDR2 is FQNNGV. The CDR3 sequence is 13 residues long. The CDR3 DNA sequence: TGTGCCAGCAGCTCCCTGGGAGGGGATGAAGCTTTCTTT. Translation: CASSSLGGDEAFF.

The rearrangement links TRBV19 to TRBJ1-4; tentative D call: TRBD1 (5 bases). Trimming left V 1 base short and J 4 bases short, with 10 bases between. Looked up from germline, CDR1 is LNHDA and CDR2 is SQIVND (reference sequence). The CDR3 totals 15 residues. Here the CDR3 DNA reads TGTGCCAGTAGTATAGGAGCAGGGTTTAATGAAAAACTGTTTTTT. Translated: CASSIGAGFNEKLFF.

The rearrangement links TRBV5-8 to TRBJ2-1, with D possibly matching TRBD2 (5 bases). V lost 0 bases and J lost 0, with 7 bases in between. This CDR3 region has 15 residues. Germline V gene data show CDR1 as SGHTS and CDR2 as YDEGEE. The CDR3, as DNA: TGTGCCAGCAGCTTGGCCGGGGTCTCCTACAATGAGCAGTTCTTC. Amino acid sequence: CASSLAGVSYNEQFF.

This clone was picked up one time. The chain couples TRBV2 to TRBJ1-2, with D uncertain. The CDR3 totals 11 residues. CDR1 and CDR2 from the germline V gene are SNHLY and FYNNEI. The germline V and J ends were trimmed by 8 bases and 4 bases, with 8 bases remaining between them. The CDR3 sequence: CASEEVYGYTF. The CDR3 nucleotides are TGTGCCAGCGAGGAAGTCTATGGCTACACCTTC.

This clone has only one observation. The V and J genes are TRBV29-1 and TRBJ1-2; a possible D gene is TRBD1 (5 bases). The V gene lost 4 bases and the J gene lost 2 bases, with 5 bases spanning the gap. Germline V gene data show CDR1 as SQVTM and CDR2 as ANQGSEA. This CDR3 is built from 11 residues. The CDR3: CSVGQNYGYTF. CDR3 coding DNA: TGCAGCGTTGGACAGAACTATGGCTACACCTTC.

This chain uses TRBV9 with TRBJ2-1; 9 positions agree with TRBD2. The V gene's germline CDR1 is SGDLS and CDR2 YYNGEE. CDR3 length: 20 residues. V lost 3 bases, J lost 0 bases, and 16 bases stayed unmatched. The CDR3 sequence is CASSAPRREGGLSSYNEQFF. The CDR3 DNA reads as TGTGCCAGCAGCGCCCCGCGGCGGGAGGGCGGGTTAAGCTCCTACAATGAGCAGTTCTTC.

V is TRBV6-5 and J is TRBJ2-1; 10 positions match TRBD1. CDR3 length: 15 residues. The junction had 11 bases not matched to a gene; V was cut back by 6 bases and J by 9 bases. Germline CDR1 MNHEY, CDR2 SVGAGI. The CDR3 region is CASSHDRGLSSEQFF. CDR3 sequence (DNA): TGTGCCAGCAGCCACGACAGGGGGCTTTCTAGTGAGCAGTTCTTC.